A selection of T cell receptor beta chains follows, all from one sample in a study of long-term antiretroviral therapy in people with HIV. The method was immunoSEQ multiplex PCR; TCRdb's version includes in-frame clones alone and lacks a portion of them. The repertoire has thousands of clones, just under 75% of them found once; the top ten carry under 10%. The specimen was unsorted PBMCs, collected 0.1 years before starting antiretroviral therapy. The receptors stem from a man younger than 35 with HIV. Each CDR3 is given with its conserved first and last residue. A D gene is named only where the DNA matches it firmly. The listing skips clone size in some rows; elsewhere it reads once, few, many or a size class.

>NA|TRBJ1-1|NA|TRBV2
CASSTDSMNTEAFF
TGTGCCAGCAGCACTGATTCCATGAACACTGAAGCTTTCTTT
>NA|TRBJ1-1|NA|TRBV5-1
CASSLERTALNTEAFF
TGCGCCAGCAGCTTGGAGCGGACAGCCCTAAACACTGAAGCTTTCTTT
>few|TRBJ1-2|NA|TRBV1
CTSSQAPKDRPSNYGYTF
TGCACCAGCAGCCAAGCCCCTAAGGACAGACCTTCTAACTATGGCTACACCTTC
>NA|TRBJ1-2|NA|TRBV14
CASSQNPSYGYTF
TGTGCCAGCAGCCAAAACCCGTCTTATGGCTACACCTTC
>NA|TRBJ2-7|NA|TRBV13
CASSSPRASYEQYF
TGTGCCAGCAGCTCCCCCCGGGCCTCCTACGAGCAGTACTTC
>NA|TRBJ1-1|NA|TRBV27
CASRNPWGTEAFF
TGTGCCAGCAGGAACCCATGGGGGACTGAAGCTTTCTTT
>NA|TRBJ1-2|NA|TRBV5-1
CASSPGTSAYGYTF
TGCGCCAGCAGCCCAGGCACCTCAGCCTATGGCTACACCTTC
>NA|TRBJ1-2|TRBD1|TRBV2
CALQRERDRNYTF
TGTGCCCTACAAAGGGAGAGGGACAGAAACTACACCTTC
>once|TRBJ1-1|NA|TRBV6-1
CASKARVGTEAFF
TGTGCCAGCAAGGCCAGGGTAGGGACTGAAGCTTTCTTT
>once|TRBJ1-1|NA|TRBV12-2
CASRIDKFNTEAFF
TGTGCAAGTCGTATCGACAAATTTAACACTGAAGCTTTCTTT